This T cell receptor (beta chain) is from a study of blood T cells in healthy people across ages. The use of a sample-barcoded 5' primer and a J-beta primer mix characterized a second PCR of 7 to 11 cycles. TCRdb re-derived calls from the 5' RACE reads in MiXCR, one entry per CDR3 protein. Of 700,000 to 950,000 distinct CDR3 sequences listed, roughly 50% are singletons. Note on this clonotype: The antigen is not known.

Findings and limits, study-wide: Possibly confounding the expanded clonotype changes was the fact that donor CMV status was unknown. Strong correlation was found linking TCR beta diversity to naive T cell percentage.

Trimming removed 0 bases from V and 0 bases from J, with 8 bases in between. The germline V gene encodes CDR1 SGHRS and CDR2 YFSETQ. This CDR3 comprises 15 residues. V usage is TRBV5-1 and J usage is TRBJ2-3; D is undetermined. Input material: blood. The receptor comes from a man under 40 in good health. The CDR3 sequence is CASSLEVGSTDTQYF. CDR3 DNA: TGCGCCAGCAGCTTGGAGGTGGGGAGCACAGATACGCAGTATTTT.